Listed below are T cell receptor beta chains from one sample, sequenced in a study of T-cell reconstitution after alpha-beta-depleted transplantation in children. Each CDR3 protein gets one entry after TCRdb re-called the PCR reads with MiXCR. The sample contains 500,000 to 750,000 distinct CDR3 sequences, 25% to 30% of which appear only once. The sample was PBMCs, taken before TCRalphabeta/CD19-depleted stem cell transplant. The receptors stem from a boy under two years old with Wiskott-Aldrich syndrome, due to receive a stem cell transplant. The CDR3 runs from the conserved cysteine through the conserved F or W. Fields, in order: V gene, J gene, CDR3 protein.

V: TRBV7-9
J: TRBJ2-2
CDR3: CASSGTSGPADTGELFF

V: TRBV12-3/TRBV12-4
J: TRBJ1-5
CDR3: CASSLAGPQHF

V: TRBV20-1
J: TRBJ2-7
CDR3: CSASPSEYEQYF

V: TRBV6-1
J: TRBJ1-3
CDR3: CASSPTRTGWNTIYF

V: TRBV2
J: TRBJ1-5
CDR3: CASNGEDQPQHF

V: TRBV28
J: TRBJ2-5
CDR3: CASRETGEETQYF

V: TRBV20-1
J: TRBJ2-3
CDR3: CSGSRLAGGSSTDTQYF

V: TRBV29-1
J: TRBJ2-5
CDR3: CSAFGVGLPQETQYF

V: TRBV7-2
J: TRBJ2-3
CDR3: CASSLFLSGDTQYF

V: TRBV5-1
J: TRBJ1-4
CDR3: CASSSGRGRGNEKLFF

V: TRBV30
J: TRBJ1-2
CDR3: CAWRQKRGSYGYTF

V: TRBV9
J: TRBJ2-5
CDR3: CASSVELAGGAETQYF

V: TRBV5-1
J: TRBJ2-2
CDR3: CASSKNTGGEVGELFF

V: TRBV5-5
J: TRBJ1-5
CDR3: CASSPIQGPDQPQHF

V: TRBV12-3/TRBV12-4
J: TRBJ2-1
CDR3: CASSDRGLSDEQFF

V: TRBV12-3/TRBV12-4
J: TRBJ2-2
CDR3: CASSQLTGSTGELFF

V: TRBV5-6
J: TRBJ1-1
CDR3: CASSLAQGKAFF

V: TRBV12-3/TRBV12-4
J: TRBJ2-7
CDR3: CASSPQREGTYEQYF

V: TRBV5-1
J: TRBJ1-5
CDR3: CASSLRGAQNQPQHF

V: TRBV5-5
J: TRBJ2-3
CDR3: CASGLERARTDTQYF

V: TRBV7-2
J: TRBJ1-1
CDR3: CASSARAGLSTEAFF

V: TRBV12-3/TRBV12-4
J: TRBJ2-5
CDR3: CASSLKGQATQYF

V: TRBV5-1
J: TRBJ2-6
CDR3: CASSGGQPPLAGANVLTF

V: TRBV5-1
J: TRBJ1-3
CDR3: CASSFSDSGNTIYF

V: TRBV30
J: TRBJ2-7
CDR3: CAWRKGRSYEQYF

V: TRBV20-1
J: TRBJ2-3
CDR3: CSANQAGSTDTQYF

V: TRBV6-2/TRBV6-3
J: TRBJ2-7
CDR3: CASSRRTGGFDEQYF

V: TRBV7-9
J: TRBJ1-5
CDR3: CASSYGASGNQPQHF

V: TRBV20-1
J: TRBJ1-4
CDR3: CSARGQAEKLFF

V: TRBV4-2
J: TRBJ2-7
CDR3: CASSQVSGTGDSYEQYF

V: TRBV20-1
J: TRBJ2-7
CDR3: CSARGPRSYEQYF

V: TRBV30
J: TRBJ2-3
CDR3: CAWSVLAASTDTQYF

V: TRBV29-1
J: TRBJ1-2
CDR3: CSVVHLGGNGYTF

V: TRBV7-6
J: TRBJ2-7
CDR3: CASSSHQVGSYEQYF

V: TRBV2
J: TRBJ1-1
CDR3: CASSIRRENTEAFF

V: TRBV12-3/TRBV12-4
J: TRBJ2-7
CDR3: CASSLSRAGAGSSGSYEQYF

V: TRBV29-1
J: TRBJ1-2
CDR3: CSAGGVYGYTF

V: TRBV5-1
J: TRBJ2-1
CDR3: CASSVPRLAGDNEQFF

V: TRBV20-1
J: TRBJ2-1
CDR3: CSAVVSLGRINEQFF

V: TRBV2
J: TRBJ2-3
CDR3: CASSEEDDTQYF

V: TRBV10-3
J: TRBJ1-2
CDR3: CAISESETGTADF

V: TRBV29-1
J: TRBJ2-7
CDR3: CSVPGGGYEQYF

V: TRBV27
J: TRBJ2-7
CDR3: CASSQGLLTYEQYF

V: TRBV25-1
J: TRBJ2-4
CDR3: CASSEIEGPKNIQYF

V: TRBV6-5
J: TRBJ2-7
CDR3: CASSYYRPLYEQYF